The 20 T cell receptor beta chains below were found in one sample sequenced in a study of shared clonotypes between healthy human individuals. Repertoires were generated with immunoSEQ multiplex PCR, while TCRdb's copy carries only in-frame clones and drops some. The data contain over a million clones, roughly 96% of them singletons. Source material: naive CD4+ T cells sorted from blood. Subset of the sample: CD45RA+ positively selected. These TCRs come from a man aged 30 to 45 in good health.

The chain has TRBV28 and TRBJ1-1; 8 positions agree with TRBD1. The germline CDR1 and CDR2 sequences are MDHEN and SYDVKM. The CDR3 extends over 13 amino acids. The V gene end was trimmed by 6 bases and the J gene end by 1 base; junction bases not matched to a gene: 1. CDR3 sequence (DNA): TGTGCCAGCAGGGACAGGGAGAACACTGAAGCTTTCTTT. It codes for CASRDRENTEAFF.

V gene TRBV6-6 combines with J gene TRBJ1-4; 9 nucleotides match TRBD1. This CDR3 is built from 16 residues. The germline gives CDR1 MNHNY, CDR2 SVGAGI (reference sequence). J lost 4 bases, V lost 4 bases, and 7 bases had no gene match. The CDR3 sequence: CASSWLQGADNEKLFF. In DNA, the CDR3 is TGTGCCAGCAGTTGGCTACAGGGGGCTGATAATGAAAAACTGTTTTTT.

The rearrangement links TRBV5-1 to TRBJ2-1; D uncertain. The germline V gene encodes CDR1 SGHRS and CDR2 YFSETQ. The CDR3 spans 14 residues. V was trimmed by 4 bases and J by 5 bases, leaving 13 bases between them. The CDR3 nucleotides read TGCGCCAGCAGCCCACATGATCGGGACAATGAGCAGTTCTTC. Encoded protein: CASSPHDRDNEQFF.

The chain combines TRBV11-2 with TRBJ2-7, with D hard to call. Germline V CDR1 and CDR2: SGHAT, FQNNGV. The CDR3 has 17 amino acids. Trimming stripped 0 bases from V and 4 bases from J, with 19 bases between. This CDR3 reads CASSLDANSPKTYEQYF. CDR3 bases: TGTGCCAGCAGCTTAGATGCCAACTCCCCTAAAACTTACGAGCAGTACTTC.

The chain uses TRBV19 and TRBJ2-3; D is unclear. The V and J ends lost 3 bases and 2 bases respectively, with 15 bases between them. Germline V gene lookup returns CDR1 LNHDA and CDR2 SQIVND (reference sequence). The CDR3 consists of 16 residues. The CDR3 nucleotides read TGTGCCAGTAGTATCATACACAAGATAAACACAGATACGCAGTATTTT. Translation gives CASSIIHKINTDTQYF. The whole variable domain, filled in from reference TRBV19 and TRBJ2-3, reads DGGITQSPKYLFRKEGQNVTLSCEQNLNHDAMYWYRQDPGQGLRLIYYSQIVNDFQKGDIAEGYSVSREKKESFPLTVTSAQKNPTAFYLCASSIIHKINTDTQYFGPGTRLTVL.

The chain links TRBV18 to TRBJ1-2, with unresolved D. V dropped 6 bases and J dropped 3 bases, with 8 bases sitting between them. The CDR3 is 12 amino acids. The germline CDR1 and CDR2 sequences are KGHSH and LQKENI. The CDR3 protein is CASSAGYYGYTF. CDR3 DNA sequence: TGTGCCAGCTCCGCAGGATACTATGGCTACACCTTC.

The rearrangement uses TRBV10-1 and TRBJ2-5, with TRBD2 identical over 8 bases. Trimming cost V 2 bases and J 2 bases; bases outside gene matches: 4. The germline V gene has CDR1 WNHNN and CDR2 SYGVQD (reference sequence). The CDR3 extends over 15 amino acids. The CDR3 sequence: CASSEQAGVQETQYF. As DNA, the CDR3 is TGCGCCAGCAGTGAGCAAGCGGGAGTTCAAGAGACCCAGTACTTC.

The chain couples TRBV9 to TRBJ1-4; D possibly corresponds to TRBD1 (6 bases). Germline V gene data show CDR1 as SGDLS and CDR2 as YYNGEE. This CDR3 region has 14 residues. V was pared by 2 bases and J by 5 bases, with 10 bases between. CDR3 coding DNA: TGTGCCAGCAGCGTCAGGGGTTTGAATGAAAAACTGTTTTTT. This sequence encodes CASSVRGLNEKLFF.

The V call is TRBV21-1, the J call TRBJ1-2; the table's TRBD1 call for D was not verified on the DNA. TRBV21-1 is a listed pseudogene. CDR3 size: 15 residues. The CDR3 coding sequence is TGTGCCAGCAGTAAGATCAGGGGGATCGACTATGGCTACACCTTC. It specifies CASSKIRGIDYGYTF.

The V call is TRBV28, the J call TRBJ2-7; perhaps TRBD2 as D (6 bases). Germline assignment: CDR1 MDHEN and CDR2 SYDVKM. The CDR3 contains 14 residues. V was clipped by 8 bases and J by 1 base, with 15 bases between them. The CDR3 DNA is TGTGCCAGCGGTAAGCCGCGGGGATCCTACGAGCAGTACTTC. It yields the protein CASGKPRGSYEQYF.

The chain joins TRBV5-4 to TRBJ2-2; TRBD2 agrees at 8 bases. This CDR3 is built from 17 residues. Germline values: CDR1 SGHNT, CDR2 YYREEE (reference sequence). V shed 1 base and J 6 bases; nucleotides not matched to a gene: 11. The CDR3 loop reads CASSLSGREGRSGELFF. The CDR3 region has the DNA TGTGCCAGCAGCTTGTCAGGTCGGGAGGGCCGGTCCGGGGAGCTGTTTTTT. Variable domain in full (rest from reference TRBV5-4 and TRBJ2-2): ETGVTQSPTHLIKTRGQQVTLRCSSQSGHNTVSWYQQALGQGPQFIFQYYREEENGRGNFPPRFSGLQFPNYSSELNVNALELDDSALYLCASSLSGREGRSGELFFGEGSRLTVL.

This clone occurred once. At the DNA level, this CDR3 is encoded by other sequences in the same sample as well. The V call is TRBV7-9, the J call TRBJ1-1; D may be TRBD1 (5 bases). Germline CDR1 reads SEHNR; CDR2 reads FQNEAQ (reference sequence). V was clipped by 2 bases and J by 2 bases, with 6 bases between them. This CDR3 is 13 amino acids long. In DNA, the CDR3 is TGTGCCAGCAGCTTACAGGGAAACACTGAAGCTTTCTTT. Its protein is CASSLQGNTEAFF.

In this sample, this clone turned up once. V is TRBV10-1 and J is TRBJ1-1, with D tentatively TRBD1 (5 bases). Germline CDR1 is WNHNN and CDR2 is SYGVQD (reference sequence). The CDR3 extends over 14 amino acids. The V and J ends lost 5 bases and 6 bases respectively, with 16 bases between them. This chain's CDR3 is CASSPDSSAPEAFF. The CDR3 nucleotides are TGCGCCAGCAGTCCAGACAGCTCGGCTCCTGAAGCTTTCTTT.

About this clone: Other DNA sequences within the sample encode an identical CDR3. The chain combines TRBV7-9 with TRBJ2-7; D is uncertain. Between the trimmed V and J ends, which lost 4 bases and 3 bases, there was a span of 7 bases. The CDR3 length is 12 residues. From germline, CDR1 is SEHNR and CDR2 FQNEAQ (reference sequence). As DNA, the CDR3 is TGTGCCAGCAGCTCGAACAGCTACGAGCAGTACTTC. Protein sequence: CASSSNSYEQYF.

The V call is TRBV7-9, the J call TRBJ2-7, with D possibly TRBD2 on 6 matching bases. V was shortened by 5 bases and J by 10 bases, with 12 bases between the two germline ends. The CDR3 consists of 11 residues. Germline V CDR1 and CDR2: SEHNR, FQNEAQ (reference sequence). The CDR3 loop is CASSPGTHQYF. For the CDR3, the DNA is TGTGCCAGCAGCCCCGGGACTCACCAGTACTTC. The full variable domain, in which reference TRBV7-9 and TRBJ2-7 provide the parts outside the CDR3, is DTGVSQNPRHKITKRGQNVTFRCDPISEHNRLYWYRQTLGQGPEFLTYFQNEAQLEKSRLLSDRFSAERPKGSFSTLEIQRTEQGDSAMYLCASSPGTHQYFGPGTRLTVT.

This clone was seen just once. This CDR3 reads CASSLGTASSGNTIYF. In DNA form, the CDR3 reads TGTGCCAGCAGCTTAGGCACAGCTAGCTCTGGAAACACCATATATTTT. The V and J genes are TRBV7-6 and TRBJ1-3; D not resolved. The V gene lost 1 base and the J gene lost 0 bases, with 10 bases spanning the gap. Germline V gene lookup returns CDR1 SGHVS and CDR2 FNYEAQ. CDR3 length: 16 residues. The whole variable domain, remainder taken from reference TRBV7-6 and TRBJ1-3, is GAGVSQSPRYKVTKRGQDVALRCDPISGHVSLYWYRQALGQGPEFLTYFNYEAQQDKSGLPNDRFSAERPEGSISTLTIQRTEQRDSAMYRCASSLGTASSGNTIYFGEGSWLTVV.

The chain employs TRBV7-2 and TRBJ1-1; no definite D call. V was cut by 2 bases and J by 2 bases, with 9 bases left in between. The length of the CDR3 is 14 residues. Germline V lookup: CDR1 SGHTA, CDR2 FQGNSA. CDR3 bases: TGTGCCAGCAGCTTAACCTATCTTAACACTGAAGCTTTCTTT. Translated: CASSLTYLNTEAFF.

The chain couples TRBV11-2 to TRBJ2-7, with 8 bases aligning to TRBD2. The CDR3 contains 15 residues. Trimming took 6 bases from V and 5 from J; bases not matched to a gene: 12. Germline V lookup: CDR1 SGHAT, CDR2 FQNNGV. This chain's CDR3 is CASRRAGTRMDEQYF. The CDR3 DNA sequence: TGTGCCAGCAGACGAGCCGGGACTAGGATGGACGAGCAGTACTTC.

This chain joins TRBV5-1 and TRBJ2-1; possible D gene TRBD1, 6 bases. The ends were cut back, 3 bases at V and 0 bases at J, with 13 bases in the middle. This CDR3 has 16 residues. CDR1 SGHRS and CDR2 YFSETQ come from the germline V gene. The CDR3, as DNA: TGCGCCAGCAGCTACCGACAGGCCGGCTCCTACAATGAGCAGTTCTTC. Translated: CASSYRQAGSYNEQFF.

V gene TRBV11-2 combines with J gene TRBJ1-4; TRBD1 matches at 8 bases. V shed 0 bases and J 8 bases; nucleotides not matched to a gene: 8. The CDR3 has 16 amino acids. Germline CDR1 reads SGHAT; CDR2 reads FQNNGV. The DNA of the CDR3 is TGTGCCAGCAGCTTAGATCGGTGGGACAGGCAAGAAAAACTGTTTTTT. Amino acids: CASSLDRWDRQEKLFF. Based on the CDR3 plus reference TRBV11-2 and TRBJ1-4, the full variable domain is EAGVAQSPRYKIIEKRQSVAFWCNPISGHATLYWYQQILGQGPKLLIQFQNNGVVDDSQLPKDRFSAERLKGVDSTLKIQPAKLEDSAVYLCASSLDRWDRQEKLFFGSGTQLSVL.